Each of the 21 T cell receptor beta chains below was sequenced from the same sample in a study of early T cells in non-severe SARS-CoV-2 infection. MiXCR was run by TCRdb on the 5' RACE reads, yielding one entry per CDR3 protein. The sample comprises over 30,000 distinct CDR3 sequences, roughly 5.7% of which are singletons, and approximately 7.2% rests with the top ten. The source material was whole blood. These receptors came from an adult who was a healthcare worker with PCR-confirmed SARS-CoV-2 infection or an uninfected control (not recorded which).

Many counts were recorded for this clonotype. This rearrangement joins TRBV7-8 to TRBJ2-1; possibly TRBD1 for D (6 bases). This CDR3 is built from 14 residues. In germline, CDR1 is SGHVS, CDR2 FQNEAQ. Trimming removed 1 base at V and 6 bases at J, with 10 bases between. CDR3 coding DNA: TGTGCCAGCAGCTTAGAGGCAGGGGTCAATGAGCAGTTCTTC. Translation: CASSLEAGVNEQFF.

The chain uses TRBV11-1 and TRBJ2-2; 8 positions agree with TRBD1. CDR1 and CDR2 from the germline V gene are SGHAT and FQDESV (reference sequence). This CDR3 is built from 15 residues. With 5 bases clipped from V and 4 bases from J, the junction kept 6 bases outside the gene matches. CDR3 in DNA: TGTGCCAGCAGCCACGACAGGGGAGGCACCGGGGAGCTGTTTTTT. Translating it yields CASSHDRGGTGELFF.

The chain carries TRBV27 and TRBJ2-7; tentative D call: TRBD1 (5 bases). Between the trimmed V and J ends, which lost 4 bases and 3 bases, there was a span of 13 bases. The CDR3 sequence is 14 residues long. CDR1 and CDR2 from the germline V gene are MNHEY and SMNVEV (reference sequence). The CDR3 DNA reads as TGTGCCAGCAGTTCACCTCTAAGGGGCTACGAGCAGTACTTC. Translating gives CASSSPLRGYEQYF.

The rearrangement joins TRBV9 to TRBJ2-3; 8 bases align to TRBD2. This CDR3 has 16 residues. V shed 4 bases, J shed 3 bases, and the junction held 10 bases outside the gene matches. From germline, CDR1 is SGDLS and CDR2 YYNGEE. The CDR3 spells CASSHPSSGVTDTQYF. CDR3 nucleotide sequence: TGTGCCAGCAGCCACCCCAGTAGCGGGGTGACAGATACGCAGTATTTT.

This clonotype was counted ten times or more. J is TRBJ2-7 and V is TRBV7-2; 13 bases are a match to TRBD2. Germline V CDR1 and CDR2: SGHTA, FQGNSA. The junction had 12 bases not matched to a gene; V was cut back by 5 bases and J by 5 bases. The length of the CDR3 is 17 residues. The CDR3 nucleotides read TGTGCCAGCAGCCAACGGACTAGCGGGGGACGGGACAACGAGCAGTACTTC. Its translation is CASSQRTSGGRDNEQYF.

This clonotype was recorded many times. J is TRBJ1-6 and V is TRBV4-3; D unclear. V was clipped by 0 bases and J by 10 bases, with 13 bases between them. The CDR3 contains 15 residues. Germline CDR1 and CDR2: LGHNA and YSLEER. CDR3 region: CASSQEPGSGSPLHF. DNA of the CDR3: TGCGCCAGCAGCCAAGAACCGGGGAGCGGGTCACCCCTCCACTTT.

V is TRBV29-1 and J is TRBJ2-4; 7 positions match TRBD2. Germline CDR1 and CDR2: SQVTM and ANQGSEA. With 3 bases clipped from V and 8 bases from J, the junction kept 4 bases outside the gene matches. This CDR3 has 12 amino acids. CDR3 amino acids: CSVDRGGDIQYF. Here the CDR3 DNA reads TGCAGCGTTGATCGGGGAGGGGACATTCAGTACTTC.

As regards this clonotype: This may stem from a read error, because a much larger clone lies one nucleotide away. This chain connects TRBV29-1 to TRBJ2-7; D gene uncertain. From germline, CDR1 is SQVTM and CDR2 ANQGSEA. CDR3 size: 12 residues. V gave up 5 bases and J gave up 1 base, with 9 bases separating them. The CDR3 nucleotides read TGCAGCGTTAGGACCGAGTCCTACGAGCAGTACTTC. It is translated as CSVRTESYEQYF.

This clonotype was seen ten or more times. DNA for the CDR3: TGTGCCTGGAAGGGGCCCCAAGAGACCCAGTACTTC. Its translation is CAWKGPQETQYF. The chain employs TRBV30 and TRBJ2-5; a weak D match, TRBD1 (5 bases). This CDR3 comprises 12 residues. Germline V gene data show CDR1 as GTSNPN and CDR2 as SVGIG (reference sequence). The V and J ends lost 4 bases and 1 base respectively, with 7 bases between them. Complete variable domain (other parts from reference TRBV30 and TRBJ2-5): SQTIHQWPATLVQPVGSPLSLECTVEGTSNPNLYWYRQAAGRGLQLLFYSVGIGQISSEVPQNLSASRPQDRQFILSSKKLLLSDSGFYLCAWKGPQETQYFGPGTRLLVL.

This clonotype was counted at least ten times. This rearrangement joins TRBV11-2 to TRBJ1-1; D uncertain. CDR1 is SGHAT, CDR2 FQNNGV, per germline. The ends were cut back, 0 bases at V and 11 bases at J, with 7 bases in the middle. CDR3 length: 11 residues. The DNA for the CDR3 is TGTGCCAGCAGCTTAGATCCCAGGGCTTTCTTT. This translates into CASSLDPRAFF. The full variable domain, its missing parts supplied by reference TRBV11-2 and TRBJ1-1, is EAGVAQSPRYKIIEKRQSVAFWCNPISGHATLYWYQQILGQGPKLLIQFQNNGVVDDSQLPKDRFSAERLKGVDSTLKIQPAKLEDSAVYLCASSLDPRAFFGQGTRLTVV.

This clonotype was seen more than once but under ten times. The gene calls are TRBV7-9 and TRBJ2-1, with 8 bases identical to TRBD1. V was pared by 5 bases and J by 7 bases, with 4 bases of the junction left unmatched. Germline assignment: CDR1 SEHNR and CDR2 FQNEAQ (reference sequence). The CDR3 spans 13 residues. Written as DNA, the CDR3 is TGTGCCAGCAGCGGCCAGGGGGCGAATGAGCAGTTCTTC. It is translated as CASSGQGANEQFF.

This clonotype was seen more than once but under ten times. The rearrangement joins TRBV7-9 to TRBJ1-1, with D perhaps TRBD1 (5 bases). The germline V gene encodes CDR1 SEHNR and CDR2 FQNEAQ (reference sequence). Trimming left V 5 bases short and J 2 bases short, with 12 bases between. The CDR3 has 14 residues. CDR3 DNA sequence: TGTGCCAGCAGCCCCACAGACAGAAACACTGAAGCTTTCTTT. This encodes CASSPTDRNTEAFF. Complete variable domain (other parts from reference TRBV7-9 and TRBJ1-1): DTGVSQNPRHKITKRGQNVTFRCDPISEHNRLYWYRQTLGQGPEFLTYFQNEAQLEKSRLLSDRFSAERPKGSFSTLEIQRTEQGDSAMYLCASSPTDRNTEAFFGQGTRLTVV.

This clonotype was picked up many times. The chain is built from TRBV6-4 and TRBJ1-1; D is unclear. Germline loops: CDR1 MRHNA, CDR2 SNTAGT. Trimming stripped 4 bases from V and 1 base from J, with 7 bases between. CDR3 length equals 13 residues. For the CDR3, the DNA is TGTGCCAGCAGTGTGACCTCGAACACTGAAGCTTTCTTT. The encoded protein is CASSVTSNTEAFF.

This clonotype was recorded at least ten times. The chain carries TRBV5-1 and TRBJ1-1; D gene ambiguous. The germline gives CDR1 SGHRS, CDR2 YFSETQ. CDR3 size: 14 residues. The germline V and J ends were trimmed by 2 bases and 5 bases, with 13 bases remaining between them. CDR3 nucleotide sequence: TGCGCCAGCAGCTTCCGGGCACTGGGAACTGAAGCTTTCTTT. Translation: CASSFRALGTEAFF. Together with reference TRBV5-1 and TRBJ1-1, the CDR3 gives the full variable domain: KAGVTQTPRYLIKTRGQQVTLSCSPISGHRSVSWYQQTPGQGLQFLFEYFSETQRNKGNFPGRFSGRQFSNSRSEMNVSTLELGDSALYLCASSFRALGTEAFFGQGTRLTVV.

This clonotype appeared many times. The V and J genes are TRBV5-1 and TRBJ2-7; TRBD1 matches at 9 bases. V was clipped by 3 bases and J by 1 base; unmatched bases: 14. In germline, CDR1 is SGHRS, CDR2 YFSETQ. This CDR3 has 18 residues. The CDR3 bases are TGCGCCAGCAGCTCACCGGGACAGGGACTATCCCAATCCTACGAGCAGTACTTC. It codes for CASSSPGQGLSQSYEQYF.

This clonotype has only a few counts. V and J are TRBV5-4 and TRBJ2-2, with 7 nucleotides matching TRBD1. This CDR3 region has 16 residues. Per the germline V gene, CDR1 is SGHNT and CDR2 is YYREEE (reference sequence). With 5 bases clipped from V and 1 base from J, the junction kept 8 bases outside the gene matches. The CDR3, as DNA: TGTGCCAGCAGTTCTCCCCGGGACAGGAACACCGGGGAGCTGTTTTTT. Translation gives CASSSPRDRNTGELFF.

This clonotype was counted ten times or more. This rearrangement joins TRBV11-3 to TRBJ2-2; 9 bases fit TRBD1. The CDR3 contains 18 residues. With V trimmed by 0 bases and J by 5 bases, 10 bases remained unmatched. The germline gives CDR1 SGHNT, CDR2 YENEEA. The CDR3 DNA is TGTGCCAGCAGCTTAGAACCGGGACAGGGCTTTTTGACCGGGGAGCTGTTTTTT. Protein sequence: CASSLEPGQGFLTGELFF.

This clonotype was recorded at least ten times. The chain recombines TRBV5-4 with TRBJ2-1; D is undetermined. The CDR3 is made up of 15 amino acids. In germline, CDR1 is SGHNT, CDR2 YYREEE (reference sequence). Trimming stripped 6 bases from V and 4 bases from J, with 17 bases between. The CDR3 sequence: CASTRQSALYNEQFF. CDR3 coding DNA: TGTGCCAGCACCCGGCAGAGTGCTCTTTACAATGAGCAGTTCTTC.

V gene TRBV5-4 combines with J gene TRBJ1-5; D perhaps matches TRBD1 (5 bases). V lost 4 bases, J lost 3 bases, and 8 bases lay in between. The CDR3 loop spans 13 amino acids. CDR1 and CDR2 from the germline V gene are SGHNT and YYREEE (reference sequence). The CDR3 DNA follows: TGTGCCAGCAGCCAGGGACCCAATCAGCCCCAGCATTTT. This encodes CASSQGPNQPQHF.

CDR3 DNA sequence: TGTGCCAGCGCGTTGGACGAGACCCAGTACTTC. Its translation is CASALDETQYF. This chain links TRBV12-3 or TRBV12-4 with TRBJ2-5, with D uncertain. Deletions cut 8 bases from V and 5 bases from J, with 9 bases between. The CDR3 has 11 amino acids.

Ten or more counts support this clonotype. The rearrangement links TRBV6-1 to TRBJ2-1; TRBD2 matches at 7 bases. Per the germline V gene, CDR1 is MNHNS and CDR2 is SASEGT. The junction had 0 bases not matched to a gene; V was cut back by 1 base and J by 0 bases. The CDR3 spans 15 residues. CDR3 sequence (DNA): TGTGCCAGCAGTGAAGGCGGGAGCTCCTACAATGAGCAGTTCTTC. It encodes CASSEGGSSYNEQFF.